One and the same sample provided the 9 T cell receptor beta chains below, sequenced in a study of beta chain features in type 1 diabetes. TCRB transcripts that were expressed got sequenced, as all of the isolated RNA had been reverse transcribed. Data came from immunoSEQ multiplex PCR; TCRdb stores just in-frame clones and leaves some out. Of 620,000 or so clones in the sample, around 15% were seen once. Sequenced material: naive CD4+ T cells from blood. The receptors stem from a man aged 18 to 30 in good health.

This clone was counted a single time. This chain links TRBV5-1 with TRBJ1-1; TRBD1 agrees at 8 bases. J gave up 4 bases and V 3 bases, and 5 bases lay outside the gene matches. Germline CDR1 SGHRS, CDR2 YFSETQ. The CDR3 covers 14 residues. The CDR3 nucleotides read TGCGCCAGCAGCTCTACAGGGGGTGGCACTGAAGCTTTCTTT. It encodes CASSSTGGGTEAFF.

The CDR3 nucleotides read TGTGCCAGCAGTAGGGGCGGGGGCACTACGTCGCAGTACTTC. This sequence encodes CASSRGGGTTSQYF. The chain combines TRBV2 with TRBJ2-7, with a tentative D call TRBD2 (7 bases). Germline CDR1 is SNHLY and CDR2 is FYNNEI. V lost 5 bases to trimming and J lost 9 bases, with 20 bases between them. The CDR3 length is 14 residues.

This sequence joins TRBV5-1 and TRBJ2-1, with D unclear. V shed 0 bases and J shed 7 bases, with 2 bases lying between them. CDR1 SGHRS and CDR2 YFSETQ come from the germline V gene. The CDR3 extends over 11 amino acids. The CDR3 nucleotides are TGCGCCAGCAGCTTGGCAAATGAGCAGTTCTTC. Translated: CASSLANEQFF.

The rearrangement uses TRBV6-6 and TRBJ2-4; TRBD1 aligns across 10 bases. This CDR3 has 15 residues. CDR1 and CDR2 from the germline V gene are MNHNY and SVGAGI (reference sequence). J lost 9 bases, V lost 6 bases, and 11 bases had no gene match. The CDR3 spells CASRQTGTGVLIQYF. In DNA, the CDR3 is TGTGCCAGCAGACAGACCGGGACAGGGGTACTCATTCAGTACTTC.

The CDR3 protein is CSARSGGYTF. DNA of the CDR3: TGCAGTGCTAGATCGGGTGGCTACACCTTC. The chain links TRBV20-1 to TRBJ1-2; D remains unclear. The ends were cut back, 2 bases at V and 7 bases at J, with 5 bases in the middle. Germline V CDR1 and CDR2: DFQATT, SNEGSKA (reference sequence). The CDR3 sequence is 10 residues long.

This clone was seen a handful of times. Its ends do not fully match the called genes, so a read error is possible. The chain recombines TRBV20-1 with TRBJ2-5; D not certain. This CDR3 is built from 11 residues. Germline assignment: CDR1 DFQATT and CDR2 SNEGSKA (reference sequence). The DNA of the CDR3 is TGCAGTGCTGGAGATGAGGAGACCCAGTACTTC. It specifies CSAGDEETQYF.

This clone was seen a few times. This chain uses TRBV28 with TRBJ2-1; unclear D gene. Germline loops: CDR1 MDHEN, CDR2 SYDVKM. The V gene lost 4 bases and the J gene lost 8 bases, with 6 bases spanning the gap. This CDR3 has 11 amino acids. The CDR3 here is CASSSRHEQFF. In DNA, the CDR3 is TGTGCCAGCAGTTCGCGTCATGAGCAGTTCTTC.

This clone occurred a few times. V usage is TRBV6-5 and J usage is TRBJ1-5, with D maybe TRBD1 (5 bases). From germline, CDR1 is MNHEY and CDR2 SVGAGI. This CDR3 comprises 13 residues. Between the trimmed V and J ends, which lost 6 bases and 6 bases, there was a span of 12 bases. In DNA form, the CDR3 reads TGTGCCAGCAGGGGCAGGGATTTTCAGCCCCAGCATTTT. Protein: CASRGRDFQPQHF.

The CDR3, as DNA: TGTGCCAGCAGTGTCAGGGGTGGGAATGAGCAGTTCTTC. Translated: CASSVRGGNEQFF. The chain combines TRBV2 with TRBJ2-1; maybe TRBD1 (6 bases). The germline CDR1 and CDR2 sequences are SNHLY and FYNNEI. This CDR3 has 13 residues. Trimming took 4 bases from V and 7 from J, leaving 11 bases between them.